This TCR beta chain was identified in a study of Ad26.COV2.S vaccination and SARS-CoV-2 variants. Across the study: Participant was drawn from the COV1001 Ad26.COV2.S trial arm. The study's findings and limits: The breadth of spike-specific CD8+ and CD4+ T cell responses after vaccination was reportedly substantial. Vaccinees and placebo recipients showed similar non-spike TCR breadth.

Documented treatment: 15 to 20 received Ad26.COV2.S at low or high dose, single or two shots; roughly five received placebo; per-sample allocation not given. Each sample was drawn 63 days after the first injection (of vaccine or placebo). V lost 5 bases, J lost 6 bases, and 7 bases stayed unmatched. The germline V gene has CDR1 PRHDT and CDR2 FYEKMQ (reference sequence). This CDR3 has 14 residues. A word on this clone: The antigen remains unidentified.

Sequenced by immunoSEQ multiplex PCR; TCRdb stores in-frame clones only, minus some. Of roughly 300,000 clones in the sample, 80% to 90% were seen once. Sample: peripheral blood, taken in a trial of Ad26.COV2.S vaccine versus placebo. The rearrangement joins TRBV13 to TRBJ1-1; 9 positions match TRBD1. The clonotype originates from a person aged 18-60 years who received the Ad26.COV2.S COVID-19 vaccine or a placebo. CDR3 in DNA: TGTGCCAGCAGCCCCGGGACAGGGTGGTCTGAAGCTTTCTTT. Protein sequence: CASSPGTGWSEAFF.